A single sample is the source of the 13 T cell receptor beta chains below, sequenced in a study of T cell responses to AZD1222 COVID-19 vaccine. The method was immunoSEQ multiplex PCR; TCRdb's version includes in-frame clones alone and lacks a portion of them. The sample contains around 120,000 clones, 75% to 95% of which appear only once. The sample was peripheral blood, taken on day 0 of AZD1222 vaccination. These receptors were taken from an adult in good health.

This rearrangement joins TRBV6-2 or TRBV6-3 to TRBJ1-2, with D maybe TRBD1 (6 bases). The length of the CDR3 is 16 residues. V lost 6 bases to trimming and J lost 1 base, with 18 bases between them. Germline V lookup: CDR1 MNHEY, CDR2 SVGEGT. This CDR3 reads CASSSLQGHLNYGYTF. For the CDR3, the DNA is TGTGCCAGCAGCTCTCTACAGGGCCACCTTAACTATGGCTACACCTTC.

The rearrangement links TRBV13 to TRBJ1-3; no firm D call. With 5 bases removed from V and 4 bases from J, the gap between germline ends came to 15 bases. This CDR3 has 15 amino acids. Looked up from germline, CDR1 is PRHDT and CDR2 is FYEKMQ (reference sequence). CDR3 DNA sequence: TGTGCCAGCAGCCCAGGAACGGTTTCGGGAAACACCATATATTTT. It encodes CASSPGTVSGNTIYF. The full variable domain, in which reference TRBV13 and TRBJ1-3 provide the parts outside the CDR3, is AAGVIQSPRHLIKEKRETATLKCYPIPRHDTVYWYQQGPGQDPQFLISFYEKMQSDKGSIPDRFSAQQFSDYHSELNMSSLELGDSALYFCASSPGTVSGNTIYFGEGSWLTVV.

V usage is TRBV18 and J usage is TRBJ2-5, with 7 bases matching TRBD1. V shed 0 bases and J 2 bases; nucleotides not matched to a gene: 0. Germline V gene sequence: CDR1 KGHSH, CDR2 LQKENI. The CDR3 runs 14 residues. CDR3 sequence: CASSPPGQQETQYF. CDR3 DNA sequence: TGTGCCAGCTCACCACCGGGACAGCAAGAGACCCAGTACTTC.

V gene TRBV6-1 combines with J gene TRBJ1-6, with D possibly being TRBD1 (6 bases). V was cut by 2 bases and J by 14 bases, with 13 bases left in between. This CDR3 has 13 amino acids. Germline values: CDR1 MNHNS, CDR2 SASEGT. The CDR3: CASSEPGTKALHF. CDR3 nucleotide sequence: TGTGCCAGCAGTGAACCCGGGACAAAGGCCCTCCACTTT.

V is TRBV21-1 and J is TRBJ2-3; TRBD1 is taken as the D call from the table, unchecked against the DNA. TRBV21-1 is listed as a pseudogene. CDR3 length equals 15 residues. Here the CDR3 DNA reads TGTGCCGGGGGGGGTGTCCCCAGGGGGCGAGATACGCAGTATTTT. Translation: CAGGGVPRGRDTQYF.

The chain employs TRBV4-2 and TRBJ2-7; 10 nucleotides align to TRBD2. Germline V gene data show CDR1 as LGHNA and CDR2 as YNFKEQ. The J segment lost 2 bases and the V segment lost 1 base, leaving 8 bases of the junction unmatched. There are 17 residues in the CDR3. This CDR3 is CASSQGLAGVPTYEQYF. Here the CDR3 DNA reads TGTGCCAGCAGCCAAGGTCTAGCGGGAGTCCCTACCTACGAGCAGTACTTC.

The chain links TRBV6-2 or TRBV6-3 to TRBJ1-5; D is perhaps TRBD1 (5 bases). V was cut by 3 bases and J by 6 bases, with 9 bases left in between. This CDR3 has 13 residues. Germline V gene data show CDR1 as MNHEY and CDR2 as SVGEGT. Here the CDR3 DNA reads TGTGCCAGCAGTTATTACGGGGGTCAGCCCCAGCATTTT. It codes for CASSYYGGQPQHF.

J is TRBJ2-1 and V is TRBV4-3; 11 bases are a match to TRBD2. There are 14 residues in the CDR3. Trimming took 8 bases from V and 6 from J; bases not matched to a gene: 6. Germline V gene data show CDR1 as LGHNA and CDR2 as YSLEER. Here the CDR3 reads CASQLAGGVNEQFF. The CDR3 nucleotides read TGCGCCAGCCAGCTAGCGGGAGGAGTCAATGAGCAGTTCTTC.

The genes are TRBV2 and TRBJ1-1; D is unresolved. CDR3 length: 10 amino acids. The germline V gene encodes CDR1 SNHLY and CDR2 FYNNEI. V lost 2 bases and J lost 10, with 5 bases in between. CDR3: CASSEMRAFF. The CDR3 nucleotides are TGTGCCAGCAGTGAAATGAGAGCTTTCTTT.

The rearrangement uses TRBV7-2 and TRBJ2-3, with TRBD1 matching 7 bases. Germline CDR1 and CDR2: SGHTA and FQGNSA. This CDR3 has 15 residues. The junction had 4 bases not matched to a gene; V was cut back by 4 bases and J by 0 bases. CDR3 sequence: CASSSDRVSTDTQYF. DNA of the CDR3: TGTGCCAGCAGCTCTGACAGGGTTAGCACAGATACGCAGTATTTT.

This clone was detected only once. The V and J genes are TRBV2 and TRBJ2-1; perhaps TRBD1 as D (5 bases). CDR1 is SNHLY and CDR2 is FYNNEI in the germline V gene. V lost 6 bases to trimming and J lost 7 bases, with 16 bases between them. The CDR3 spans 14 residues. The chain's CDR3 is CASRHKGILNEQFF. CDR3 DNA: TGTGCCAGCAGACATAAGGGGATTTTAAATGAGCAGTTCTTC.

This chain joins TRBV7-2 and TRBJ2-7, with D maybe TRBD2 (6 bases). The CDR3 has 13 residues. Germline V lookup: CDR1 SGHTA, CDR2 FQGNSA. Deletions cut 5 bases from V and 5 bases from J, with 13 bases between. CDR3 in amino acids: CASSQRRANEQYF. Here the CDR3 DNA reads TGTGCCAGCAGCCAGAGGAGGGCCAACGAGCAGTACTTC.

This chain connects TRBV7-9 to TRBJ2-4, with 11 nucleotides matching TRBD1. Per the germline V gene, CDR1 is SEHNR and CDR2 is FQNEAQ (reference sequence). V lost 5 bases, J lost 1 base, and 4 bases stayed unmatched. The CDR3 loop spans 16 amino acids. The CDR3 here is CASSPGTGGAKNIQYF. DNA for the CDR3: TGTGCCAGCAGCCCGGGGACAGGGGGGGCCAAAAACATTCAGTACTTC.